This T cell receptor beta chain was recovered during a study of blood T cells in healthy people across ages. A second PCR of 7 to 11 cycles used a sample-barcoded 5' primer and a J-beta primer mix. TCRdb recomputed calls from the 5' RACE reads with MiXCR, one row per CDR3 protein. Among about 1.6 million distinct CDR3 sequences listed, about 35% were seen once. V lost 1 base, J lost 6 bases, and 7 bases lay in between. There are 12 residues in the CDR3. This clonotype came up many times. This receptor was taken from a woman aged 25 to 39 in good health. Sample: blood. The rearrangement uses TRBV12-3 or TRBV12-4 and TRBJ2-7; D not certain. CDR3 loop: CASSLERGEQYF. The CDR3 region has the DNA TGTGCCAGCAGTTTAGAGAGAGGCGAGCAGTACTTC.